These 27 T cell receptor beta chains came from one sample sequenced in a study of blood T cell repertoires in COVID-19. Generated by immunoSEQ multiplex PCR, the TCRdb table keeps only in-frame clones and is missing some. The sample includes about 250,000 clones, about nine tenths of them seen just once. The sequenced sample consisted of PBMCs or T cells enriched from blood (not recorded which). The receptors stem from a middle-aged man who had recovered from COVID-19.

V is TRBV6-2 or TRBV6-3 and J is TRBJ1-6; D might be TRBD1 (6 bases). The CDR3 length is 17 residues. Germline V CDR1 and CDR2: MNHEY, SVGEGT. V lost 5 bases to trimming and J lost 0 bases, with 14 bases between them. The CDR3 region is CASSKQGRVSYNSPLHF. As DNA, the CDR3 is TGTGCCAGCAGTAAACAGGGCAGGGTCTCCTATAATTCACCCCTCCACTTT.

V usage is TRBV7-6 and J usage is TRBJ2-1, with a weak D call TRBD1 (6 bases). Trimming left V 5 bases short and J 4 bases short, with 12 bases between. Germline lookup yields CDR1 SGHVS and CDR2 FNYEAQ. CDR3 length: 14 amino acids. The chain's CDR3 is CASSTSGTYNEQFF. The DNA of the CDR3 is TGTGCCAGCAGCACTTCCGGGACATACAATGAGCAGTTCTTC.

The chain joins TRBV6-5 to TRBJ2-7, with 9 nucleotides matching TRBD2. The V gene's germline CDR1 is MNHEY and CDR2 SVGAGI. The CDR3 has 15 residues. The V segment lost 5 bases and the J segment 3 bases; nucleotides outside the gene matches: 8. The CDR3 sequence: CASSRAPRGGYEQYF. The CDR3 region has the DNA TGTGCCAGCAGTCGAGCCCCGCGGGGGGGCTACGAGCAGTACTTC.

J is TRBJ1-4 and V is TRBV29-1; TRBD1 matches at 9 bases. This CDR3 region has 13 residues. The germline CDR1 and CDR2 sequences are SQVTM and ANQGSEA. After removal of 0 bases from V and 10 bases from J, the junction contained 3 bases not matched to a gene. CDR3 in DNA: TGCAGCGTTGAAGATCCGGACAGGGGAAAACTGTTTTTT. Translation: CSVEDPDRGKLFF.

The chain is built from TRBV3-1 (or the pseudogene TRBV3-2) and TRBJ2-5, with 8 bases lining up with TRBD1. CDR3 size: 15 residues. V shed 4 bases, J shed 4 bases, and the junction held 8 bases outside the gene matches. Germline CDR1 LGHDT, CDR2 YNNKEL (reference sequence). In DNA form, the CDR3 reads TGTGCCAGCAGCCGACTGACAGGGGTCGGAGAGACCCAGTACTTC. This sequence encodes CASSRLTGVGETQYF.

This chain connects TRBV29-1 to TRBJ2-5; D ambiguous. Germline CDR1 and CDR2: SQVTM and ANQGSEA. Trimming removed 3 bases from V and 5 bases from J, with 10 bases in between. This CDR3 comprises 12 residues. CDR3 DNA: TGCAGCGTTGATACTGGAGAGGAGACCCAGTACTTC. This sequence encodes CSVDTGEETQYF.

This chain links TRBV28 with TRBJ1-4; 8 bases are a match to TRBD1. The CDR3 runs 19 residues. Per the germline V gene, CDR1 is MDHEN and CDR2 is SYDVKM. V dropped 8 bases and J dropped 0; count of bases not matched to a gene: 17. CDR3 coding DNA: TGTGCCAGCGCAGATTACAAGACAGGGGTTAATCCAACTAATGAAAAACTGTTTTTT. Encoded protein: CASADYKTGVNPTNEKLFF.

This clone has more than one count but fewer than ten. The chain joins TRBV24-1 to TRBJ2-3; D is ambiguous. The V gene lost 4 bases and the J gene lost 0 bases, with 7 bases spanning the gap. The CDR3 sequence is 14 residues long. The V gene's germline CDR1 is KGHDR and CDR2 SFDVKD. Written as DNA, the CDR3 is TGTGCCACCAGTGAGTACAGAAGCACAGATACGCAGTATTTT. Its translation is CATSEYRSTDTQYF.

This rearrangement joins TRBV9 to TRBJ1-1; a weak D match, TRBD1 (5 bases). The CDR3 is made up of 15 amino acids. CDR1 and CDR2 (germline): SGDLS, YYNGEE. Trimming shortened V by 4 bases and J by 3 bases, and 16 bases separated the two germline ends. As DNA, the CDR3 is TGTGCCAGCAGCCCCCCCATGGGGCAGTACACTGAAGCTTTCTTT. Translated: CASSPPMGQYTEAFF.

This sequence joins TRBV3-1 (or the pseudogene TRBV3-2) and TRBJ2-1; D perhaps matches TRBD1 (5 bases). This CDR3 contains 13 residues. V gave up 4 bases and J gave up 4 bases, with 8 bases separating them. The germline gives CDR1 LGHDT, CDR2 YNNKEL (reference sequence). Written as DNA, the CDR3 is TGTGCCAGCAGCCCCCGACAGTACAATGAGCAGTTCTTC. Its translation: CASSPRQYNEQFF.

The chain joins TRBV10-3 to TRBJ1-2; 7 bases align to TRBD1. J gave up 3 bases and V 10 bases, and 5 bases lay outside the gene matches. The V gene's germline CDR1 is ENHRY and CDR2 SYGVKD. This CDR3 has 12 residues. CDR3: CATGDRYYGYTF. The CDR3 nucleotides are TGTGCCACCGGGGACAGATACTATGGCTACACCTTC.

This clone appeared once. The chain uses TRBV18 and TRBJ1-2; 11 bases are shared with TRBD1. The CDR3 covers 14 residues. Looked up from germline, CDR1 is KGHSH and CDR2 is LQKENI. Trimming took 4 bases from V and 6 from J; bases not matched to a gene: 4. CDR3 in amino acids: CASSRGQGADGYTF. The CDR3 bases are TGTGCCAGCTCACGCGGACAGGGGGCGGATGGCTACACCTTC.

The chain links TRBV27 to TRBJ1-5, with unresolved D. With 3 bases removed from V and 6 bases from J, the gap between germline ends came to 24 bases. The CDR3 is 18 residues long. Germline V lookup: CDR1 MNHEY, CDR2 SMNVEV (reference sequence). The DNA for the CDR3 is TGTGCCAGCAGTTTTATAATCGAAAGAGGGAGGGTTGGTCAGCCCCAGCATTTT. It yields the protein CASSFIIERGRVGQPQHF.

This clone was counted between two and nine times. The chain recombines TRBV14 with TRBJ1-5; D perhaps matches TRBD1 (5 bases). Between the trimmed V and J ends, which lost 5 bases and 0 bases, there was a span of 11 bases. Germline CDR1 and CDR2: SGHDN and FVKESK. This CDR3 has 15 amino acids. CDR3 sequence (DNA): TGTGCCAGCAGCACCCGGACAAATAGCAATCAGCCCCAGCATTTT. The encoded protein is CASSTRTNSNQPQHF.

The V and J genes are TRBV24-1 and TRBJ2-5; D gene uncertain. The CDR3 has 13 residues. CDR1 and CDR2 from the germline V gene are KGHDR and SFDVKD. Trimming pared 4 bases from V and 3 bases from J, leaving 8 bases between. CDR3 in DNA: TGTGCCACCAGTGACCAATACAAAGAGACCCAGTACTTC. Its protein is CATSDQYKETQYF.

This chain connects TRBV19 to TRBJ2-7; TRBD2 matches at 10 bases. Trimming cost V 4 bases and J 7 bases; bases outside gene matches: 7. Germline V gene sequence: CDR1 LNHDA, CDR2 SQIVND (reference sequence). The CDR3 spans 14 residues. The CDR3 region is CASSTLAGVGEQYF. The CDR3 DNA reads TGTGCCAGTAGTACGCTAGCGGGAGTTGGTGAGCAGTACTTC.

V usage is TRBV11-2 and J usage is TRBJ2-1; 11 bases match TRBD2. The CDR3 covers 14 residues. Germline assignment: CDR1 SGHAT and CDR2 FQNNGV. The V and J ends lost 5 bases and 10 bases, in that order; junction bases with no gene match: 7. The CDR3, as DNA: TGTGCCAGCAGCATTAGCGGGGGGGCTAGGGAGCAGTTCTTC. The encoded protein is CASSISGGAREQFF.

The chain employs TRBV15 and TRBJ2-3; tentative D call: TRBD1 (5 bases). Deletions cut 2 bases from V and 1 base from J, with 7 bases between. Germline V lookup: CDR1 LNHNV, CDR2 YYDKDF (reference sequence). This CDR3 is 14 amino acids long. The CDR3 loop is CATSRQGGTDTQYF. CDR3 DNA: TGTGCCACCAGCAGACAGGGCGGCACAGATACGCAGTATTTT. The full variable domain, its missing parts supplied by reference TRBV15 and TRBJ2-3, is DAMVIQNPRYQVTQFGKPVTLSCSQTLNHNVMYWYQQKSSQAPKLLFHYYDKDFNNEADTPDNFQSRRPNTSFCFLDIRSPGLGDTAMYLCATSRQGGTDTQYFGPGTRLTVL.

The genes are TRBV7-8 and TRBJ2-4; TRBD1 aligns across 10 bases. V dropped 5 bases and J dropped 0; count of bases not matched to a gene: 13. The CDR3 covers 19 residues. Germline-derived CDR1 and CDR2 are SGHVS and FQNEAQ. The CDR3 DNA follows: TGTGCCAGCAGCGGCCGGGACAGGGGCCTCATACTAGCCAAAAACATTCAGTACTTC. Encoded protein: CASSGRDRGLILAKNIQYF.

The V gene is TRBV3-1 (or the pseudogene TRBV3-2), the J gene TRBJ1-1; D possibly corresponds to TRBD1 (6 bases). The CDR3 spans 15 residues. V was trimmed by 0 bases and J by 5 bases, leaving 13 bases between them. Looked up from germline, CDR1 is LGHDT and CDR2 is YNNKEL (reference sequence). In DNA form, the CDR3 reads TGTGCCAGCAGCCAAGAAACCAGGGGCTGGACTGAAGCTTTCTTT. It codes for CASSQETRGWTEAFF.

This clone was seen a single time. This sequence joins TRBV19 and TRBJ1-5; TRBD1 might be the D (5 bases). The germline V gene has CDR1 LNHDA and CDR2 SQIVND (reference sequence). CDR3 length: 15 amino acids. V was trimmed by 4 bases and J by 6 bases, leaving 16 bases between them. CDR3 sequence reads: CASSRRGADGQPQHF. In nucleotides, the CDR3 is TGTGCCAGTAGTAGGCGCGGGGCGGATGGTCAGCCCCAGCATTTT.

This chain joins TRBV2 and TRBJ2-7, with TRBD1 matching over 10 bases. CDR3 length: 13 amino acids. V trimming: 6 bases; J trimming: 3 bases; junction bases outside the gene matches: 2. Germline V gene lookup returns CDR1 SNHLY and CDR2 FYNNEI. The CDR3 loop is CASRGQGYYEQYF. Here the CDR3 DNA reads TGTGCCAGCAGGGGACAGGGGTACTACGAGCAGTACTTC.

The V and J genes are TRBV19 and TRBJ1-1; D is uncertain. With 5 bases removed from V and 1 base from J, the gap between germline ends came to 5 bases. Per the germline V gene, CDR1 is LNHDA and CDR2 is SQIVND (reference sequence). The CDR3 has 12 amino acids. CDR3 residues: CASSSGNTEAFF. The CDR3 nucleotides are TGTGCCAGTAGTTCAGGGAACACTGAAGCTTTCTTT.

Only one count was recorded for this clone. This sequence joins TRBV11-3 and TRBJ2-6; D remains unclear. The CDR3 has 13 amino acids. Looked up from germline, CDR1 is SGHNT and CDR2 is YENEEA. Deletions cut 8 bases from V and 0 bases from J, with 5 bases between. CDR3 DNA sequence: TGTGCCAGCGCAGGCTCTGGGGCCAACGTCCTGACTTTC. As protein: CASAGSGANVLTF.

The V and J genes are TRBV7-2 and TRBJ2-7, with TRBD1 matching over 11 bases. The CDR3 loop spans 17 amino acids. The trim removed 0 bases at V and 5 bases at J, leaving 9 bases unmatched. Germline assignment: CDR1 SGHTA and CDR2 FQGNSA. Here the CDR3 reads CASSLASRTGGFHEQYF. As DNA, the CDR3 is TGTGCCAGCAGCTTAGCGTCACGGACAGGGGGCTTCCACGAGCAGTACTTC.

As concerns this clone: A junction boundary mismatches the germline segment, possibly from a read error. Distinct nucleotide sequences in the sample also encode this CDR3. The chain joins TRBV27 to TRBJ2-7, with TRBD2 identical over 7 bases. Germline V gene lookup returns CDR1 MNHEY and CDR2 SMNVEV (reference sequence). The CDR3 contains 14 residues. The CDR3 spells CASSSLLGGNEQYF. The CDR3 DNA follows: TGTGCCAGTAGTTCCCTCCTGGGGGGGAACGAGCAGTACTTC.

In its sample, this clone was seen once. CDR3 in DNA: TGTGCCAGCAGGGTGGGGCAGGGGGCGATTGGCTACACCTTC. Its translation: CASRVGQGAIGYTF. The chain joins TRBV28 to TRBJ1-2, with 8 positions matching TRBD1. V was pared by 6 bases and J by 7 bases, with 10 bases of the junction left unmatched. The germline gives CDR1 MDHEN, CDR2 SYDVKM. This CDR3 is built from 14 residues.